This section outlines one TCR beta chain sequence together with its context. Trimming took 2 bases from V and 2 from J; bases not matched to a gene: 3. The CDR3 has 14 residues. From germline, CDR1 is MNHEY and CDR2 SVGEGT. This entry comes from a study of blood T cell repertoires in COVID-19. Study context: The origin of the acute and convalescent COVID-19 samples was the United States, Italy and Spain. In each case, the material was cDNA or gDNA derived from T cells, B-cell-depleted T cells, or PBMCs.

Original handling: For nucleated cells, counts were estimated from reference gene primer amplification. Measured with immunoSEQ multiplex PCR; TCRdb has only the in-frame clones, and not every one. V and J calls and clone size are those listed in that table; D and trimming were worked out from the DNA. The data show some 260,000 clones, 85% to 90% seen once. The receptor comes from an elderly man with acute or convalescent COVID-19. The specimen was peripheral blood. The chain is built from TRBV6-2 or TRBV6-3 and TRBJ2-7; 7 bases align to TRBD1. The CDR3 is CASSYPGTAYEQYF. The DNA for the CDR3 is TGTGCCAGCAGTTACCCCGGGACAGCCTACGAGCAGTACTTC.